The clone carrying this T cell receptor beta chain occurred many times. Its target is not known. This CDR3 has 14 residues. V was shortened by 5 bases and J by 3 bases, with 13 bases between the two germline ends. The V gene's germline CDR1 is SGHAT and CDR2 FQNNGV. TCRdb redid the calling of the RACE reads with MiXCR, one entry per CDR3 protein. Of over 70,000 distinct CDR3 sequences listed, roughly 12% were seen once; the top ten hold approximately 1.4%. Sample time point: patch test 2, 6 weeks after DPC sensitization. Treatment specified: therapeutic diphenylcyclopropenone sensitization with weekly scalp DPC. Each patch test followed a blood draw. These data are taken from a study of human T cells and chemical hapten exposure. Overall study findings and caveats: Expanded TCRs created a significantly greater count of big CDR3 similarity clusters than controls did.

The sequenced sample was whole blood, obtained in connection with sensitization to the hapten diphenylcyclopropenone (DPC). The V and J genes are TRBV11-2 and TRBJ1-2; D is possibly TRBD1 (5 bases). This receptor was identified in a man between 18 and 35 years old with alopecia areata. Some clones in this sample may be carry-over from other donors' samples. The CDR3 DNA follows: TGTGCCAGCAGCCCAGGGATGTCTGACTATGGCTACACCTTC. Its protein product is CASSPGMSDYGYTF.